This is a list of T cell receptor beta chains from one sample in a study of T cell responses to AZD1222 COVID-19 vaccine. Generated by immunoSEQ multiplex PCR, the TCRdb table keeps only in-frame clones and is missing some. This table holds about 85,000 clones, approximately 86% found once. The material was peripheral blood, obtained on day 0 of AZD1222 vaccination. All receptors come from an adult in good health. Both conserved end residues are part of each CDR3. The D gene is left open where the match is weak. Size is omitted from some rows. Given values are once, few, many or a class for expanded clones.

CDR3 DNA: TGTGCCAGCAGCTTAATAGGAGGGAACACTGAAGCTTTCTTT; CDR3 protein: CASSLIGGNTEAFF; clone size: NA; D gene: NA; V gene: TRBV7-3; J gene: TRBJ1-1
CDR3 DNA: TGCAGCGTTGTAGGGGCTAGCTCTGGAAACACCATATATTTT; CDR3 protein: CSVVGASSGNTIYF; clone size: NA; D gene: NA; V gene: TRBV29-1; J gene: TRBJ1-3
CDR3 DNA: TGTGCCAGCAGCTTACAGGGACAGTGGGCCGGGGAGCTGTTTTTT; CDR3 protein: CASSLQGQWAGELFF; clone size: NA; D gene: TRBD1; V gene: TRBV7-3; J gene: TRBJ2-2
CDR3 DNA: TGTGCCAGCAAGAAGAGGGCCGAGCGGGACCTCACCGGGGAGCTGTTTTTT; CDR3 protein: CASKKRAERDLTGELFF; clone size: NA; D gene: TRBD2; V gene: TRBV7-8; J gene: TRBJ2-2
CDR3 DNA: TGTGCCAGCAGTCGAACTTACCAGGGATATAGCAATCAGCCCCAGCATTTT; CDR3 protein: CASSRTYQGYSNQPQHF; clone size: few; D gene: NA; V gene: TRBV27; J gene: TRBJ1-5
CDR3 DNA: TGTGCCACCAGCAGCCTCGGAGGTGCTCCCTGGGCAGATACGCAGTATTTT; CDR3 protein: CATSSLGGAPWADTQYF; clone size: NA; D gene: NA; V gene: TRBV15; J gene: TRBJ2-3
CDR3 DNA: TGTGCCAGCAGCTTTGGACCAGGGGATTCACCCCTCCACTTT; CDR3 protein: CASSFGPGDSPLHF; clone size: NA; D gene: NA; V gene: TRBV7-2; J gene: TRBJ1-6
CDR3 DNA: TGTGCTAGTGGTTCTTTTGGGGATGTACAGGGAGGTCTATTAATTAGCTCCTACGAGCAGTACTTC; CDR3 protein: CASGSFGDVQGGLLISSYEQYF; clone size: NA; D gene: NA; V gene: TRBV12-5; J gene: TRBJ2-7
CDR3 DNA: TGTGCCAGTAGTATGCCGGGACAGGCGAGCTCCTACAATGAGCAGTTCTTC; CDR3 protein: CASSMPGQASSYNEQFF; clone size: NA; D gene: TRBD1; V gene: TRBV19; J gene: TRBJ2-1
CDR3 DNA: TGTGCCAGCAGCTTTGATGGAGTCGGGAGCAATCAGCCCCAGCATTTT; CDR3 protein: CASSFDGVGSNQPQHF; clone size: NA; D gene: NA; V gene: TRBV28; J gene: TRBJ1-5
CDR3 DNA: TGCGCCAGCAGCCAAGGACTGGGACTAGCGGGAGGGCCCACCAACAATGAGCAGTTCTTC; CDR3 protein: CASSQGLGLAGGPTNNEQFF; clone size: few; D gene: TRBD2; V gene: TRBV4-1; J gene: TRBJ2-1
CDR3 DNA: TGCGCCAGCAGCCAGGTACAGGGTAGGCAGTTCTTC; CDR3 protein: CASSQVQGRQFF; clone size: NA; D gene: NA; V gene: TRBV4-1; J gene: TRBJ2-1
CDR3 DNA: TGTGCCAGTAGTAGCCAGGGGAGGTACGAGCAGTACTTC; CDR3 protein: CASSSQGRYEQYF; clone size: NA; D gene: NA; V gene: TRBV19; J gene: TRBJ2-7
CDR3 DNA: TGTGCCAGCAGCCCCGGGGCCGACTGGGGAAATGGCTACACCTTC; CDR3 protein: CASSPGADWGNGYTF; clone size: NA; D gene: NA; V gene: TRBV6-2/TRBV6-3; J gene: TRBJ1-2
CDR3 DNA: TGTGCCAGCAGCTTAGTGAGGCCCAGCGGGAGAGGGTTGGAGACCCAGTACTTC; CDR3 protein: CASSLVRPSGRGLETQYF; clone size: NA; D gene: TRBD2; V gene: TRBV7-9; J gene: TRBJ2-5
CDR3 DNA: TGTGCCAGCAGCCAGAAGAGGGAGAACCAAGAGACCCAGTACTTC; CDR3 protein: CASSQKRENQETQYF; clone size: NA; D gene: NA; V gene: TRBV5-4; J gene: TRBJ2-5
CDR3 DNA: TGTGCCAGTAGTAACCCGCCGACAGGGGTCTATAATAAAAACATTCAGTACTTC; CDR3 protein: CASSNPPTGVYNKNIQYF; clone size: NA; D gene: TRBD1; V gene: TRBV19; J gene: TRBJ2-4
CDR3 DNA: TGTGCCAGCTCACCAGGGGGCGATGCAGATACGCAGTATTTT; CDR3 protein: CASSPGGDADTQYF; clone size: once; D gene: NA; V gene: TRBV18; J gene: TRBJ2-3
CDR3 DNA: TGTGCCAGTCGGGACTCCCGGGGGGAGCAGTACTTC; CDR3 protein: CASRDSRGEQYF; clone size: few; D gene: NA; V gene: TRBV9; J gene: TRBJ2-7
CDR3 DNA: TGTGCAGCGGGGGGGGAGGAGCCCCAGCATTTT; CDR3 protein: CAAGGEEPQHF; clone size: once; D gene: NA; V gene: TRBV7-9; J gene: TRBJ1-5
CDR3 DNA: TGTGCCAGCAGTTACTCTGGAGGCAGCAATCAGCCCCAGCATTTT; CDR3 protein: CASSYSGGSNQPQHF; clone size: few; D gene: NA; V gene: TRBV6-5; J gene: TRBJ1-5
CDR3 DNA: TGTGCCAGCAGTTTTACAGGGAGCAATCAGCCCCAGCATTTT; CDR3 protein: CASSFTGSNQPQHF; clone size: NA; D gene: NA; V gene: TRBV27; J gene: TRBJ1-5
CDR3 DNA: TGTGCCAGTAGTATAGCGGCTAGCGCGCATTACGAGCAGTACTTC; CDR3 protein: CASSIAASAHYEQYF; clone size: once; D gene: NA; V gene: TRBV19; J gene: TRBJ2-7
CDR3 DNA: TGTGCCTGGAGTCGGCAGACCGGGGAGCAGTACTTC; CDR3 protein: CAWSRQTGEQYF; clone size: NA; D gene: NA; V gene: TRBV30; J gene: TRBJ2-7
CDR3 DNA: TGTGCCAGCAGCCAAGTTCCAGAGGGCGAGCAGTACTTC; CDR3 protein: CASSQVPEGEQYF; clone size: NA; D gene: NA; V gene: TRBV3-1/TRBV3-2; J gene: TRBJ2-7
CDR3 DNA: TGTGCCAGCAGCACGAGTATCGGGCTAAACACTGAAGCTTTCTTT; CDR3 protein: CASSTSIGLNTEAFF; clone size: NA; D gene: NA; V gene: TRBV7-8; J gene: TRBJ1-1
CDR3 DNA: TGTGCCAGCAGCCGGGGACAGGGGAACTACGAGCAGTACTTC; CDR3 protein: CASSRGQGNYEQYF; clone size: once; D gene: TRBD1; V gene: TRBV7-9; J gene: TRBJ2-7
CDR3 DNA: TGTGCCAGCAGTTTTCAGGGGACCACAGATACGCAGTATTTT; CDR3 protein: CASSFQGTTDTQYF; clone size: NA; D gene: NA; V gene: TRBV5-5; J gene: TRBJ2-3
CDR3 DNA: TGTGCCAGCAGCGAGGGAAACCGGGGGATATACGAGCAGTACTTC; CDR3 protein: CASSEGNRGIYEQYF; clone size: few; D gene: NA; V gene: TRBV25-1; J gene: TRBJ2-7
CDR3 DNA: TGTGCCACCAGCAGAGCCCGGGGGCTCAACGAGCAGTACTTC; CDR3 protein: CATSRARGLNEQYF; clone size: few; D gene: NA; V gene: TRBV15; J gene: TRBJ2-7
CDR3 DNA: TGTGCCAGCAGTAAGGGACTAGAGGGAGATACGCAGTATTTT; CDR3 protein: CASSKGLEGDTQYF; clone size: NA; D gene: TRBD2; V gene: TRBV6-6; J gene: TRBJ2-3
CDR3 DNA: TGTGCCAGTAGTACCCCCGGGGGGACGATGATCGTCCACAATGAGCAGTTCTTC; CDR3 protein: CASSTPGGTMIVHNEQFF; clone size: NA; D gene: TRBD2; V gene: TRBV19; J gene: TRBJ2-1
CDR3 DNA: TGTGCCAGCAGCAGGGACAGGGGATCTAATGAAAAACTGTTTTTT; CDR3 protein: CASSRDRGSNEKLFF; clone size: NA; D gene: TRBD1; V gene: TRBV28; J gene: TRBJ1-4
CDR3 DNA: TGTGCCAGCAGTTTGGGACAGGGGGCCCGAACTAATGAAAAACTGTTTTTT; CDR3 protein: CASSLGQGARTNEKLFF; clone size: NA; D gene: TRBD1; V gene: TRBV28; J gene: TRBJ1-4
CDR3 DNA: TGTGCCAGCAGCGAGATTGTAGGGTACCAAGAGACCCAGTACTTC; CDR3 protein: CASSEIVGYQETQYF; clone size: NA; D gene: NA; V gene: TRBV5-4; J gene: TRBJ2-5
CDR3 DNA: TGTGCCAGCAGTCGGACAGGGGCCTATGGCTACACCTTC; CDR3 protein: CASSRTGAYGYTF; clone size: NA; D gene: TRBD1; V gene: TRBV6-5; J gene: TRBJ1-2
CDR3 DNA: TGTGCCAGTATGCGGACAGGGATGAACACTGAAGCTTTCTTT; CDR3 protein: CASMRTGMNTEAFF; clone size: NA; D gene: TRBD1; V gene: TRBV19; J gene: TRBJ1-1
CDR3 DNA: TGTGCCAGCAGGCCTAACCCGACAGGGGGGGCTTACGAGCAGTACTTC; CDR3 protein: CASRPNPTGGAYEQYF; clone size: NA; D gene: TRBD1; V gene: TRBV27; J gene: TRBJ2-7
CDR3 DNA: TGTGCCAGTAGTATCCGGGGAGGACAGGGGACCTACGAGCAGTACTTC; CDR3 protein: CASSIRGGQGTYEQYF; clone size: NA; D gene: TRBD1; V gene: TRBV19; J gene: TRBJ2-7
CDR3 DNA: TGCGCCAGCAGTAGACAGAGCAAGCCTGCAACTAATGAAAAACTGTTTTTT; CDR3 protein: CASSRQSKPATNEKLFF; clone size: NA; D gene: NA; V gene: TRBV5-1; J gene: TRBJ1-4
CDR3 DNA: TGCGCCAGCAGCCCAGCGAGGAGGATGAACGCTGAAGCTTTCTTT; CDR3 protein: CASSPARRMNAEAFF; clone size: NA; D gene: NA; V gene: TRBV5-1; J gene: TRBJ1-1